The source of this TCR beta chain is a study of T cell changes during pregnancy in multiple sclerosis. V shed 3 bases and J shed 2 bases, with 13 bases lying between them. The CDR3 is 15 residues long. In germline, CDR1 is SNHLY, CDR2 FYNNEI. The table came from immunoSEQ multiplex PCR; TCRdb's copy has only in-frame clones and leaves some out. The sample has over 70,000 clones, 90% to 95% seen once. The clonotype comes from a female donor with multiple sclerosis, enrolled in a pregnancy study. The chain carries TRBV2 and TRBJ1-2; D not certain. The material sequenced was peripheral blood, taken in the first trimester of pregnancy. This CDR3 is CASSEVGQVNYGYTF. The CDR3 region has the DNA TGTGCCAGCAGTGAGGTTGGCCAGGTGAACTATGGCTACACCTTC. Full variable domain (outside the CDR3, taken from reference TRBV2 and TRBJ1-2): EPEVTQTPSHQVTQMGQEVILRCVPISNHLYFYWYRQILGQKVEFLVSFYNNEISEKSEIFDDQFSVERPDGSNFTLKIRSTKLEDSAMYFCASSEVGQVNYGYTFGSGTRLTVV.